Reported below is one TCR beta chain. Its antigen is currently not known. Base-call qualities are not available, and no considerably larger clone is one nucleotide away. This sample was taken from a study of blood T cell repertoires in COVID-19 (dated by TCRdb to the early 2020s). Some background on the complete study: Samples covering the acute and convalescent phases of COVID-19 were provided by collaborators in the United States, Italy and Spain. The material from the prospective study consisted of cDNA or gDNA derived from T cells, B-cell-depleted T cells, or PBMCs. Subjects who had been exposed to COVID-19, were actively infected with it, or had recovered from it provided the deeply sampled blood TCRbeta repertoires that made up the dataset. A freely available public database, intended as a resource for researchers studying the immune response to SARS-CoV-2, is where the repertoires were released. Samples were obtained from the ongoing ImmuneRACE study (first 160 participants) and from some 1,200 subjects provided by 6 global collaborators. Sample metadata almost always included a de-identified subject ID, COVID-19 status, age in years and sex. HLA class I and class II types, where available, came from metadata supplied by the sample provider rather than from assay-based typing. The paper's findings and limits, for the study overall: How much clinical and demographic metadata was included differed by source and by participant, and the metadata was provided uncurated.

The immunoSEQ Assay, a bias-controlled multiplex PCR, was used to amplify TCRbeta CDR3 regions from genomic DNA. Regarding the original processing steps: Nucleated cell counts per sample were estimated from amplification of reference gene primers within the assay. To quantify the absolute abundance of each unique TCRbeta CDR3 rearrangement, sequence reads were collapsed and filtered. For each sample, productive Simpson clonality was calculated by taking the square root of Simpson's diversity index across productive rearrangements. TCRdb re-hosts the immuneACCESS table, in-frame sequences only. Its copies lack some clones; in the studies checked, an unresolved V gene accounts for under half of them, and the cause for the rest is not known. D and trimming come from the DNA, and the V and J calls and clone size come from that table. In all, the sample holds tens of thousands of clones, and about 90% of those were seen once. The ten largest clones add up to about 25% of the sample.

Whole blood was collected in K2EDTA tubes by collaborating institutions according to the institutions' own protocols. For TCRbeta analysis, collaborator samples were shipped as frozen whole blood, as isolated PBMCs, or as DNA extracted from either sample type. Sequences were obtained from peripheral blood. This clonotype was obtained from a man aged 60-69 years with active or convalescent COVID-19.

Here is the DNA: TGTGCCAGCAGTTTAACCCAGGGGGCTAAGAACGAGCAGTACTTC. Its translation reads: CASSLTQGAKNEQYF. Rearrangement joined TRBV28 to TRBJ2-7, with 8 middle bases fitting TRBD1. From V the trimming removes 2 bases and from J it removes 5 bases, while the gene matches leave 8 bases of the junction unaccounted for. The germline V gene encodes CDR1 MDHEN and CDR2 SYDVKM. From cysteine to phenylalanine, the CDR3 is 15 amino acids long. Only CDR3 DNA remains: 45 bases, in frame from the first base.